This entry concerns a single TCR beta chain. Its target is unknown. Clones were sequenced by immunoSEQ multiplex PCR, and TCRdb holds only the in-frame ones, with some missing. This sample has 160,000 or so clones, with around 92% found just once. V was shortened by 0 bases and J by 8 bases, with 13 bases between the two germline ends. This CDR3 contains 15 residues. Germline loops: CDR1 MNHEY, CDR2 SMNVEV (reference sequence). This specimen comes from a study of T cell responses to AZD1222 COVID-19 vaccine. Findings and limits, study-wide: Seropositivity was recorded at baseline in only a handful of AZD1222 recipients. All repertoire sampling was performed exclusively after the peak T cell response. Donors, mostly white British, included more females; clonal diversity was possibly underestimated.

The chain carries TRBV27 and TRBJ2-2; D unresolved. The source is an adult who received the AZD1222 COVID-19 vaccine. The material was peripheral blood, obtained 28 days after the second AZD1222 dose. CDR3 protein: CASSLSNYLGGELFF. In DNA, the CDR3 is TGTGCCAGCAGTTTATCGAACTATCTTGGTGGGGAGCTGTTTTTT.